The 29 T cell receptor beta chains reported below all come from one sample, sequenced in a study of post-analysis software for immune sequencing data. Broader study findings: Patients showed TRBV5-6, TRBV5-1 and TRBV20-1 among a few TRBV segments more frequent than in controls.

The library was made from cDNA and included unique molecular identifiers. TCRdb re-called the PCR reads with MiXCR, one entry per CDR3 protein. The sample lists hundreds of thousands of distinct CDR3 sequences; around 27% were seen once. Their antigens remain unidentified. Sequenced material: blood. These TCRs come from a girl aged 10 to 17 with multiple sclerosis.

CDR3 sequence: CASRLAGPNEQFF. The DNA for the CDR3 is TGCGCCAGCAGACTAGCGGGACCCAATGAGCAGTTCTTC. V and J are TRBV10-2 and TRBJ2-1; 10 nucleotides match TRBD2. The V gene's germline CDR1 is WSHSY and CDR2 SAAADI. The V segment lost 6 bases and the J segment 6 bases; nucleotides outside the gene matches: 2. The CDR3 totals 13 residues.

This clonotype has only a few counts. The chain uses TRBV7-2 and TRBJ2-7, with TRBD1 matching 12 bases. Germline CDR1 and CDR2: SGHTA and FQGNSA. CDR3 length: 15 amino acids. The ends lost 5 bases at V and 5 bases at J; junction bases unmatched: 7. In DNA, the CDR3 is TGTGCCAGCAGCGCGGGACAGGGGGCGATAAACGAGCAGTACTTC. Amino acid sequence: CASSAGQGAINEQYF.

CDR3 region: CASSLRRGTYGYTF. The CDR3 DNA follows: TGTGCCAGCAGCCTACGGAGGGGGACTTATGGCTACACCTTC. The rearrangement links TRBV7-8 to TRBJ1-2; D perhaps matches TRBD1 (6 bases). This CDR3 spans 14 amino acids. Trimming removed 5 bases at V and 5 bases at J, with 15 bases between. Germline loops: CDR1 SGHVS, CDR2 FQNEAQ.

This clonotype has more than one count but fewer than ten. The chain uses TRBV9 and TRBJ1-2, with D perhaps matching TRBD1 (5 bases). The CDR3 covers 21 residues. The germline CDR1 and CDR2 sequences are SGDLS and YYNGEE. The V end lost 6 bases, the J end lost 3 bases, and 36 bases lay between the germline ends. This CDR3 is CASNPLPLATPRSRADYGYTF. As DNA, the CDR3 is TGTGCCAGCAACCCCCTGCCCCTCGCGACTCCTAGATCCAGGGCTGACTATGGCTACACCTTC.

Points on this clonotype: The germline gene is not matched at one end of the junction; a read error may be the cause. The chain uses TRBV15 and TRBJ2-5, with no clear D. The CDR3 is 15 amino acids. Germline V gene sequence: CDR1 LNHNV, CDR2 YYDKDF (reference sequence). The CDR3 reads CATGRKAQKQETQYF. CDR3 nucleotide sequence: TGTGCCACCGGCAGAAAGGCACAGAAACAAGAGACCCAGTACTTC.

The chain has TRBV20-1 and TRBJ1-2; no definite D call. Germline V gene data show CDR1 as DFQATT and CDR2 as SNEGSKA (reference sequence). Trimming stripped 3 bases from V and 2 bases from J, with 7 bases between. CDR3 size: 12 residues. This chain's CDR3 is CSARDGNYGYTF. CDR3 nucleotides: TGCAGTGCTAGGGACGGAAACTATGGCTACACCTTC.

This clonotype was seen repeatedly, ten times or more. The chain couples TRBV12-3 or TRBV12-4 to TRBJ1-1; D is possibly TRBD1 (5 bases). This CDR3 is 15 amino acids long. Trimming took 5 bases from V and 0 from J, leaving 13 bases between them. The CDR3 nucleotides read TGTGCCAGCAGTCCAGCTGGGGACCTGAACACTGAAGCTTTCTTT. It encodes CASSPAGDLNTEAFF.

The gene calls are TRBV27 and TRBJ1-6; perhaps TRBD1 as D (5 bases). The length of the CDR3 is 16 residues. The ends were cut back, 3 bases at V and 7 bases at J, with 16 bases in the middle. Germline V gives CDR1 MNHEY, CDR2 SMNVEV (reference sequence). The CDR3 sequence is CASSFPGTPGNSPLHF. The DNA of the CDR3 is TGTGCCAGCAGTTTCCCCGGGACCCCTGGGAATTCACCCCTCCACTTT.

The rearrangement links TRBV28 to TRBJ2-1, with 8 bases lining up with TRBD1. Germline V gives CDR1 MDHEN, CDR2 SYDVKM. V lost 6 bases, J lost 6 bases, and 10 bases stayed unmatched. This CDR3 contains 15 residues. The CDR3 here is CASRSWTGSANEQFF. CDR3 coding DNA: TGTGCCAGCAGATCGTGGACAGGGAGTGCCAATGAGCAGTTCTTC.

This chain joins TRBV28 and TRBJ2-7; D gene ambiguous. Germline assignment: CDR1 MDHEN and CDR2 SYDVKM. This CDR3 comprises 14 residues. Trimming removed 7 bases from V and 0 bases from J, with 13 bases in between. CDR3 protein: CASKPPSRSYEQYF. CDR3 DNA sequence: TGTGCCAGCAAGCCTCCCTCCCGCTCCTACGAGCAGTACTTC.

The chain combines TRBV20-1 with TRBJ1-1, with 10 bases identical to TRBD1. The CDR3 loop spans 16 amino acids. Trimming took 1 base from V and 5 from J; bases not matched to a gene: 10. Germline CDR1 and CDR2: DFQATT and SNEGSKA (reference sequence). The CDR3 DNA sequence: TGCAGTGCTAGAGCCCTCGGACAGGGGGTCGGGACTGAAGCTTTCTTT. Residues: CSARALGQGVGTEAFF.

This clonotype was recorded once. The genes are TRBV3-1 and TRBJ2-1, with unresolved D. CDR1 and CDR2 from the germline V gene are LGHDT and YNNKEL (reference sequence). Trimming cost V 0 bases and J 5 bases, with 11 bases left between them. There are 15 residues in the CDR3. The CDR3 region is CASSQDRPQHNEQFF. In DNA form, the CDR3 reads TGTGCCAGCAGCCAAGATCGACCCCAGCACAATGAGCAGTTCTTC.

This clonotype was found a few times. The V and J genes are TRBV27 and TRBJ2-7; D uncertain. CDR3 length: 14 amino acids. V shed 5 bases and J shed 1 base, with 12 bases lying between them. Germline CDR1 MNHEY, CDR2 SMNVEV (reference sequence). CDR3 bases: TGTGCCAGCAGTCCTGACACTATTTCCTACGAGCAGTACTTC. Translation gives CASSPDTISYEQYF.

The genes are TRBV7-9 and TRBJ2-3; D is perhaps TRBD1 or TRBD2 (6 bases each). This CDR3 has 16 amino acids. In germline, CDR1 is SEHNR, CDR2 FQNEAQ (reference sequence). Trimming took 4 bases from V and 4 from J, leaving 18 bases between them. CDR3: CASSSLKGRGADTQYF. CDR3 nucleotide sequence: TGTGCCAGCAGCTCCCTTAAGGGAAGGGGGGCAGATACGCAGTATTTT.

This clonotype showed up just a few times. V gene TRBV6-5 combines with J gene TRBJ1-6, with D unclear. Trimming left V 0 bases short and J 0 bases short, with 9 bases between. The CDR3 sequence is 17 residues long. Germline CDR1 is MNHEY and CDR2 is SVGAGI. This CDR3 reads CASSYSTEPSYNSPLHF. The CDR3 region has the DNA TGTGCCAGCAGTTACTCGACGGAGCCCTCCTATAATTCACCCCTCCACTTT.

The CDR3 spells CASSLTSGPPTLGNEQFF. Here the CDR3 DNA reads TGTGCCAGCAGTTTAACTTCCGGGCCCCCTACCTTAGGGAATGAGCAGTTCTTC. The gene calls are TRBV12-3 or TRBV12-4 and TRBJ2-1, with D hard to call. The CDR3 length is 18 residues. Deletions cut 2 bases from V and 7 bases from J, with 24 bases between.

The rearrangement joins TRBV6-5 to TRBJ1-2; unclear D gene. There are 12 residues in the CDR3. Germline V gene sequence: CDR1 MNHEY, CDR2 SVGAGI. Trimming left V 10 bases short and J 3 bases short, with 12 bases between. The CDR3 DNA follows: TGTGCCACCAAAGACGGAGACTATGGCTACACCTTC. Amino acids: CATKDGDYGYTF.

This clonotype was recorded only once. V gene TRBV7-9 combines with J gene TRBJ2-3; D might be TRBD2 (6 bases). Per germline, CDR1 SEHNR and CDR2 FQNEAQ (reference sequence). Trimming removed 5 bases at V and 1 base at J, with 19 bases between. The CDR3 covers 17 residues. CDR3 bases: TGTGCCAGCAGCCAATCCCTCGGAGGGCCGGGCACAGATACGCAGTATTTT. As protein: CASSQSLGGPGTDTQYF.

The table lists this clonotype with a few counts. The chain uses TRBV11-2 and TRBJ2-6; D not certain. Germline V lookup: CDR1 SGHAT, CDR2 FQNNGV. The germline V and J ends were trimmed by 5 bases and 2 bases, with 16 bases remaining between them. This CDR3 comprises 17 residues. The CDR3 region is CASSPLKARTGANVLTF. DNA for the CDR3: TGTGCCAGCAGCCCCCTCAAAGCAAGGACTGGGGCCAACGTCCTGACTTTC.

This clonotype has at least ten counts. The CDR3, as DNA: TGTGCCAGCAGACCAGGACAGAACTACGAGCAGTACTTC. It translates to CASRPGQNYEQYF. The chain has TRBV6-5 and TRBJ2-7; D is possibly TRBD1 (6 bases). Trimming took off 6 bases at V and 3 bases at J, with 12 bases between the two ends. Per the germline V gene, CDR1 is MNHEY and CDR2 is SVGAGI. The CDR3 totals 13 residues.

This clonotype was counted between two and nine times. The chain links TRBV28 to TRBJ2-7, with 9 bases lining up with TRBD1. CDR3 length equals 13 residues. The germline CDR1 and CDR2 sequences are MDHEN and SYDVKM. The J segment lost 4 bases and the V segment lost 7 bases, leaving 5 bases of the junction unmatched. CDR3 in amino acids: CASISDRGYEQYF. The CDR3 nucleotides are TGTGCCAGCATCAGCGACAGGGGGTACGAGCAGTACTTC.

This clonotype was seen only a few times. The chain carries TRBV28 and TRBJ2-7; D is ambiguous. The V gene lost 0 bases and the J gene lost 7 bases, with 7 bases spanning the gap. Germline assignment: CDR1 MDHEN and CDR2 SYDVKM. CDR3 size: 12 residues. The CDR3 sequence is CASSLWRREQYF. CDR3 nucleotides: TGTGCCAGCAGTTTATGGCGACGAGAGCAGTACTTC.

Only a few counts were recorded for this clonotype. This chain joins TRBV3-1 and TRBJ2-4; 8 nucleotides line up with TRBD1. This CDR3 is 15 amino acids long. Trimming took 0 bases from V and 8 from J; bases not matched to a gene: 6. Germline loops: CDR1 LGHDT, CDR2 YNNKEL (reference sequence). CDR3 in DNA: TGTGCCAGCAGCCAAGATTCAGGGGGCGGGCACATTCAGTACTTC. Residues: CASSQDSGGGHIQYF.

The gene calls are TRBV24-1 and TRBJ2-3; D gene uncertain. This CDR3 region has 14 residues. V shed 0 bases and J shed 7 bases, with 10 bases lying between them. Per the germline V gene, CDR1 is KGHDR and CDR2 is SFDVKD. The CDR3 sequence: CATSDLRERHTQYF. The CDR3 bases are TGTGCCACCAGTGATTTGAGAGAACGGCATACGCAGTATTTT.

With respect to this clonotype: A single base separates this from a much larger clone, so it may be a read error. The genes are TRBV7-2 and TRBJ2-4, with D tentatively TRBD1 (6 bases). Matching the DNA end better, TRBJ2-5 makes the J call doubtful. This CDR3 is built from 14 residues. Germline lookup yields CDR1 SGHTA and CDR2 FQGNSA. The CDR3 protein is CASSTSDRQETQYF. CDR3 nucleotides: TGTGCCAGCAGCACCTCGGACAGACAAGAGACCCAGTACTTC.

The gene calls are TRBV24-1 and TRBJ2-2, with D hard to call. Germline CDR1 is KGHDR and CDR2 is SFDVKD. The CDR3 covers 16 residues. Trimming shortened V by 4 bases and J by 1 base, and 12 bases separated the two germline ends. The CDR3, as DNA: TGTGCCACCAGTGAGTCGGGTCTCGGGAACACCGGGGAGCTGTTTTTT. Translated, it gives CATSESGLGNTGELFF.

Many counts were recorded for this clonotype. This chain uses TRBV7-9 with TRBJ2-5; either TRBD1 or TRBD2 may fit D (5 bases each). Trimming took off 3 bases at V and 4 bases at J, with 18 bases between the two ends. There are 16 residues in the CDR3. The V gene's germline CDR1 is SEHNR and CDR2 FQNEAQ (reference sequence). As DNA, the CDR3 is TGTGCCAGCAGCTTGTGGGGCAGGGAGAAAACAGAGACCCAGTACTTC. Translation gives CASSLWGREKTETQYF. Variable domain in full (rest from reference TRBV7-9 and TRBJ2-5): DTGVSQNPRHKITKRGQNVTFRCDPISEHNRLYWYRQTLGQGPEFLTYFQNEAQLEKSRLLSDRFSAERPKGSFSTLEIQRTEQGDSAMYLCASSLWGREKTETQYFGPGTRLLVL.

In this sample, this clonotype turned up a few times. The rearrangement joins TRBV29-1 to TRBJ1-4; no definite D call. CDR3 size: 12 residues. Trimming cost V 0 bases and J 9 bases, with 8 bases left between them. Per the germline V gene, CDR1 is SQVTM and CDR2 is ANQGSEA. In DNA, the CDR3 is TGCAGCGTTGAAGAAGGCGGGAAAAAACTGTTTTTT. It yields the protein CSVEEGGKKLFF.

This rearrangement joins TRBV6-2 or TRBV6-3 to TRBJ1-1; TRBD1 is a possible D gene (6 bases). Trimming removed 2 bases from V and 3 bases from J, with 10 bases in between. CDR3 length: 14 amino acids. Germline V gene data show CDR1 as MNHEY and CDR2 as SVGEGT. CDR3 protein: CASSYGQSYTEAFF. The CDR3, as DNA: TGTGCCAGCAGTTACGGACAGAGCTACACTGAAGCTTTCTTT.